The TCR beta chain described here comes from a study of T-cell memory formation after mild COVID-19 (dated by TCRdb to the early 2020s). Background on the whole study: Most TCR sequence clusters were specific to one of the two donors. The cohort comprised two young, previously healthy adult volunteers, one female and one male. In two donors, T-cell clones that expanded and contracted after mild COVID-19 were followed by sequencing TCRalpha and TCRbeta repertoires longitudinally. What the work shows at the level of the full study, not this receptor alone: Contracting CD4+ clones were found mainly in CM and EM memory subsets, while CD8+ clones were enriched in EMRA. Clones that contracted from day 15 to 85 showed balanced CD4/CD8 phenotypes, whereas a second wave of clones that expanded from day 15 to 37 leaned towards CD4+. The detection of some responding clones in pre-infection memory suggests that pre-existing cross-reactive memory T cells joined the SARS-CoV-2 response. The study covered only a couple of mild cases, and larger cohorts including severe cases with pre-infection samples were considered necessary. SARS-CoV-2 specificity was not confirmed for the second-wave clones peaking on day 37.

This clonotype was counted many times. Its cognate antigen has yet to be identified. Per-base qualities were not stored, and no clone one base away is much larger. Instrument used: Illumina NovaSeq 6000. TCRalpha and TCRbeta cDNA libraries were built by 5'RACE with constant-segment primers, adding sample barcodes and unique molecular identifiers. Trizol reagent was used to extract RNA from every sample. Library amplification was performed in two PCR steps, and a second sample barcode and Illumina TruSeq adapters were introduced in the second step. The libraries were sequenced on an Illumina NovaSeq using 2 x 150 bp paired-end reads. The authors' pipeline ran thus. Reads were demultiplexed and collapsed into UMI-guided consensus sequences with migec v1.2.7. With mixcr v2.1.11, UMI consensuses were aligned to TRA and TRB V and J templates and assembled into clonotypes. A clonotype was counted as expanded or contracted only when both edgeR and NoisET called the clonotype significant, with the noise models trained on biological replicates. For edgeR calls, the cutoffs were a false discovery rate-adjusted p below 0.01 and a log2 fold-change threshold of 1. PCA with hierarchical clustering of max-normalized trajectories of the 1000 most abundant clonotypes was used as exploratory dynamics analysis. Each responding clone was given a CD4 or CD8 phenotype based on the CD4+ and CD8+ repertoires, which had been sequenced separately. TCRdb passed the public sequencing reads through fastp at Q25 and MiXCR, retaining productive beta sequences. CDR3 protein sequences are deduplicated, and each keeps its most common genes and DNA. Here the V and J calls rest on TCRdb's processing, not on the authors' analysis. The sample has just over 200,000 distinct CDR3 sequences on record, over 9% of them singletons. Around 3.4% of the sample is held by the ten biggest clonotypes.

PBMCs were isolated by Ficoll-Paque density gradient centrifugation. The CDR3 has 13 amino acids, counting the end cysteine and phenylalanine. Only the CDR3 region is kept as DNA, spanning 39 bases read in frame from base 1. Between the V and J ends, shortened by 2 bases and 3 bases respectively, the junction contains 5 bases. In the germline V gene, CDR1 corresponds to SGHTA and CDR2 to FQGNSA. This receptor chain uses TRBV7-2 and TRBJ1-3; a confident D gene designation cannot be given. Sequencing was done on a sample of PBMCs or a T cell subset sorted from them (not recorded which). The clonotype comes from a man aged 18 to 30 who had mild COVID-19 (a few samples of this study predate the infection). The sample titles of this study are shuffled in the database, so cell type and time point are left out; the donor was told from shared clones. The CDR3 has the sequence CASSLSGGNTIYF. The bases read TGTGCCAGCAGCTTATCGGGTGGAAACACCATATATTTT.